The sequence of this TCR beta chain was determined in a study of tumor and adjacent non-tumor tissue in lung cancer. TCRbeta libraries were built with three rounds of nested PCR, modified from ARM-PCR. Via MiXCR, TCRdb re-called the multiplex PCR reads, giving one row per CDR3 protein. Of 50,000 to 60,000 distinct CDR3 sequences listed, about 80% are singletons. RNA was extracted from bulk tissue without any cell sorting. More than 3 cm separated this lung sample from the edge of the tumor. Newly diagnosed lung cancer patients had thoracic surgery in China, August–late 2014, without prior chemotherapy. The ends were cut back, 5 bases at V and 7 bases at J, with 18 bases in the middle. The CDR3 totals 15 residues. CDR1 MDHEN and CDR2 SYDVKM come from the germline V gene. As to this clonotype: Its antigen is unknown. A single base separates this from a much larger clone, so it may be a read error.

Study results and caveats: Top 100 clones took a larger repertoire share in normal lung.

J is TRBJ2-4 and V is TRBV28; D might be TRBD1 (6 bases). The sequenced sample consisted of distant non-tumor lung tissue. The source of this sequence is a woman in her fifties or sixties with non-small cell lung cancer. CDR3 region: CASSLLGQSFNIQYF. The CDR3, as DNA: TGTGCCAGCAGTCTATTAGGACAGTCGTTCAACATTCAGTACTTC.